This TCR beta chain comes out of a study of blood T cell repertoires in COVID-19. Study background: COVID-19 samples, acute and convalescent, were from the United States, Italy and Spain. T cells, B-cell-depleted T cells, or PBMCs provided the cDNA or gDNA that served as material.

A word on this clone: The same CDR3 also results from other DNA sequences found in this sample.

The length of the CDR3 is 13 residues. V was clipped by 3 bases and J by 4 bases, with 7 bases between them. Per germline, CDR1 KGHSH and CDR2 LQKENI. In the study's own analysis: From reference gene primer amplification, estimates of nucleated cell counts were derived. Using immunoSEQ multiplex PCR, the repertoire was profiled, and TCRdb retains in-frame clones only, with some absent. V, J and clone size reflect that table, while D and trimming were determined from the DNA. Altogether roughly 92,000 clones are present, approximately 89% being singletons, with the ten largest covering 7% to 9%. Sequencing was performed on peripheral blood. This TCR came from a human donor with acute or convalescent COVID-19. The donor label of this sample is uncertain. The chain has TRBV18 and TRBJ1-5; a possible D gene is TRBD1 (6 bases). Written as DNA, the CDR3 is TGTGCCAGCTCACCTGGACAGAATCAGCCCCAGCATTTT. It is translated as CASSPGQNQPQHF.